This is a list of T cell receptor beta chains from one sample in a study of blood T cell repertoires in COVID-19. The assay was immunoSEQ multiplex PCR, and TCRdb's table has in-frame clones only and misses some. Of roughly 100,000 clones in the sample, roughly 85% were seen once. Sequencing input: peripheral blood. Receptors were obtained from a human donor in a cohort sampled during active COVID-19. CDR3s include the opening cysteine and the closing phenylalanine or tryptophan. Fields, in order: V gene, D gene, clone size, J gene, CDR3 protein, CDR3 DNA. D genes are given only for firm matches. The listing skips clone size in some rows; elsewhere it reads once, few, many or a size class.

TRBV29-1,NA,NA,TRBJ2-3,CSVDGTYGDTQYF,TGCAGCGTTGATGGGACTTATGGAGATACGCAGTATTTT
TRBV3-1/TRBV3-2,NA,NA,TRBJ1-2,CASSQVEGGYTF,TGTGCCAGCAGCCAAGTAGAGGGGGGGTACACCTTC
TRBV5-5,TRBD2,NA,TRBJ2-7,CASTGEGLYEQYF,TGTGCCAGCACCGGGGAGGGACTCTACGAGCAGTACTTC
TRBV24-1,TRBD2,NA,TRBJ2-1,CATSSLAGRGEQFF,TGTGCCACCAGCTCCCTAGCGGGGCGGGGAGAGCAGTTCTTC
TRBV10-3,NA,NA,TRBJ2-7,CAISPSNAQGSSYEQYF,TGTGCCATCAGTCCTTCCAATGCGCAGGGTAGCTCCTACGAGCAGTACTTC
TRBV7-9,NA,NA,TRBJ1-6,CASSLNTQGVGSPLHF,TGTGCCAGCAGCTTAAACACACAGGGAGTAGGTTCACCTCTCCACTTT
TRBV4-2,NA,NA,TRBJ2-5,CASSQLGLQETQYF,TGTGCCAGCAGCCAATTGGGGCTCCAAGAGACCCAGTACTTC
TRBV5-1,NA,NA,TRBJ2-7,CASAGSNAYEQYF,TGCGCCAGTGCCGGGAGTAATGCCTACGAGCAGTACTTC
TRBV21-1,NA,NA,TRBJ2-2,CALMGGDNTGELFF,TGTGCCCTCATGGGGGGGGATAACACCGGGGAGCTGTTTTTT
TRBV6-2/TRBV6-3,TRBD1,NA,TRBJ1-1,CASSGDRGRVTEAFF,TGTGCCAGCAGTGGCGACAGGGGTCGAGTCACTGAAGCTTTCTTT
TRBV5-1,TRBD2,NA,TRBJ2-2,CASSFLGTSGRAGTGELFF,TGCGCCAGCAGCTTTCTCGGGACTAGCGGGAGGGCCGGCACCGGGGAGCTGTTTTTT
TRBV12-5,TRBD1,NA,TRBJ2-3,CASGLRTGGFNTQYF,TGTGCTAGTGGTTTGCGGACAGGGGGCTTTAATACGCAGTATTTT
TRBV5-4,TRBD1,NA,TRBJ2-1,CASQRTGIGNEQFF,TGTGCCAGCCAAAGGACAGGGATTGGGAATGAGCAGTTCTTC
TRBV3-1/TRBV3-2,TRBD2,NA,TRBJ2-3,CASSQETRLAGNTQYF,TGTGCCAGCAGCCAAGAGACCAGACTAGCGGGTAATACGCAGTATTTT
TRBV10-3,NA,few,TRBJ2-7,CAISEPSSGDYEQYF,TGTGCCATCAGTGAGCCTTCATCGGGAGACTACGAGCAGTACTTC
TRBV6-5,NA,NA,TRBJ1-1,CASTADSMNTEAFF,TGTGCCAGCACAGCGGACAGCATGAACACTGAAGCTTTCTTT
TRBV3-1/TRBV3-2,TRBD1,NA,TRBJ1-3,CASSLTGGSGNTIYF,TGTGCCAGCAGCCTTACAGGGGGCTCTGGAAACACCATATATTTT
TRBV27,TRBD2,NA,TRBJ2-4,CASRDYTLAKNIQYF,TGTGCCAGCCGGGACTACACCTTAGCCAAAAACATTCAGTACTTC
TRBV11-3,NA,NA,TRBJ2-3,CASSPGLTDTQYF,TGTGCCAGCAGCCCTGGACTAACAGATACGCAGTATTTT
TRBV7-8,NA,NA,TRBJ1-3,CASSFNEGNTIYF,TGTGCCAGCAGCTTCAACGAGGGAAACACCATATATTTT
TRBV5-1,NA,NA,TRBJ2-7,CASSLEAWTEEQYF,TGCGCCAGCAGCTTGGAAGCGTGGACAGAAGAGCAGTACTTC
TRBV6-5,TRBD1,NA,TRBJ1-1,CASSYTDRGEAFF,TGTGCCAGCAGTTACACGGACAGGGGTGAAGCTTTCTTT
TRBV7-6,TRBD1,NA,TRBJ1-3,CASSASLGQGTNTIYF,TGTGCCAGCAGCGCCAGCCTGGGACAGGGGACAAACACCATATATTTT
TRBV10-3,NA,once,TRBJ2-1,CAIKSEENYNEQFF,TGTGCCATCAAAAGCGAGGAAAATTACAATGAGCAGTTCTTC
TRBV4-2,TRBD1,NA,TRBJ2-2,CASSQAQGASNTGELFF,TGTGCCAGCAGCCAAGCACAGGGGGCTAGTAACACCGGGGAGCTGTTTTTT
TRBV18,NA,once,TRBJ2-3,CASSPSHDTQYF,TGTGCCAGCTCACCTAGTCACGATACGCAGTATTTT
TRBV6-4,TRBD2,NA,TRBJ2-1,CATPTSGSNNEQFF,TGTGCCACTCCGACTAGCGGGAGTAACAATGAGCAGTTCTTC
TRBV28,NA,once,TRBJ1-5,CASQSWGMEKQPQHF,TGTGCCAGCCAAAGCTGGGGCATGGAAAAACAGCCCCAGCATTTT
TRBV10-3,NA,few,TRBJ2-5,CAISAGGGQETQYF,TGTGCCATCAGTGCCGGCGGAGGTCAAGAGACCCAGTACTTC
TRBV7-9,NA,once,TRBJ2-1,CASSFNDRGSYNEQFF,TGTGCCAGCAGCTTTAATGACCGGGGCTCCTACAATGAGCAGTTCTTC
TRBV30,TRBD2,NA,TRBJ2-5,CAWIGLAVTETQYF,TGTGCCTGGATAGGACTAGCAGTTACAGAGACCCAGTACTTC
TRBV28,NA,NA,TRBJ2-2,CASSLDISGELFF,TGTGCCAGCAGTTTAGACATATCCGGGGAGCTGTTTTTT
TRBV27,TRBD1,NA,TRBJ2-1,CASSWGQVSYNEQFF,TGTGCCAGCAGTTGGGGACAGGTCTCCTACAATGAGCAGTTCTTC
TRBV7-9,NA,NA,TRBJ1-5,CASSLDRERSNQPQHF,TGTGCCAGCAGCTTAGACAGGGAGAGGAGCAATCAGCCCCAGCATTTT
TRBV9,TRBD2,NA,TRBJ2-5,CASSPQAGLQETQYF,TGTGCCAGCAGCCCACAAGCGGGACTCCAAGAGACCCAGTACTTC
TRBV14,NA,NA,TRBJ2-2,CASSQDRGTGELFF,TGTGCCAGCAGCCAAGACCGCGGCACCGGGGAGCTGTTTTTT
TRBV7-8,TRBD2,NA,TRBJ2-1,CASSLTGGARNEQFF,TGTGCCAGCAGCTTAACCGGGGGGGCCCGCAATGAGCAGTTCTTC
TRBV3-1/TRBV3-2,TRBD2,NA,TRBJ2-3,CASSQDALAHTDTQYF,TGTGCCAGCAGCCAAGATGCACTAGCGCACACAGATACGCAGTATTTT
TRBV6-4,NA,NA,TRBJ2-1,CASSRDSNNEQFF,TGTGCCAGCTCCCGGGACTCCAACAATGAGCAGTTCTTC
TRBV6-1,NA,NA,TRBJ1-5,CASSDRDFPHQPQHF,TGTGCCAGCAGTGACCGGGACTTTCCCCATCAGCCCCAGCATTTT
TRBV5-1,NA,NA,TRBJ1-4,CASRLGLSNEKLFF,TGCGCCAGCAGGCTGGGACTCTCTAATGAAAAACTGTTTTTT
TRBV28,NA,NA,TRBJ1-2,CASSLATDYGYTF,TGTGCCAGCAGTCTAGCCACCGACTATGGCTACACCTTC